This is a list of T cell receptor beta chains from one sample in a study of response to subunit inactivated influenza vaccine. From the RT-PCR reads, TCRdb called clonotypes with MiXCR, one entry per CDR3 protein. This sample has about half a million distinct CDR3 sequences, with 10% to 11% found just once. This specimen was PBMCs from blood, taken 35 to 45 days after vaccination. These receptors were taken from a man between 50 and 59 years old who received an inactivated influenza vaccine. Both conserved end residues are trimmed from each CDR3. For some rows the clone size is stated as once, few or many, or as a class when expanded; others skip it.

CDR3 protein: ASMRLGRETQY
V gene: TRBV6-1
clone size: .
J gene: TRBJ2-5

CDR3 protein: ASRGLAGDDTDTQY
V gene: TRBV5-1
clone size: medium-sized
J gene: TRBJ2-3

CDR3 protein: ASSSLAGSRKF
V gene: TRBV6-2/TRBV6-3
clone size: few
J gene: TRBJ2-1

CDR3 protein: ASSVNLTGYT
V gene: TRBV9
clone size: .
J gene: TRBJ1-2

CDR3 protein: ASDRGGDTDTQY
V gene: TRBV5-1
clone size: .
J gene: TRBJ2-3

CDR3 protein: ASRPPPSGRTHNEQF
V gene: TRBV7-9
clone size: few
J gene: TRBJ2-1

CDR3 protein: SARGTPGNTIY
V gene: TRBV20-1
clone size: many
J gene: TRBJ1-3

CDR3 protein: ASSLSGSFDEQY
V gene: TRBV28
clone size: few
J gene: TRBJ2-7

CDR3 protein: ASSVFGPDTGELF
V gene: TRBV9
clone size: few
J gene: TRBJ2-2

CDR3 protein: ASSLAGGFSEAF
V gene: TRBV7-2
clone size: .
J gene: TRBJ1-1

CDR3 protein: ASSQDGVSINEQF
V gene: TRBV4-1
clone size: few
J gene: TRBJ2-1

CDR3 protein: ATSDASGRYQETQY
V gene: TRBV24-1
clone size: few
J gene: TRBJ2-5

CDR3 protein: ASRRGTGAQPQH
V gene: TRBV12-3/TRBV12-4
clone size: few
J gene: TRBJ1-5

CDR3 protein: ASSPILSFNEQF
V gene: TRBV7-9
clone size: many
J gene: TRBJ2-1

CDR3 protein: ASTFTVAYEQY
V gene: TRBV28
clone size: many
J gene: TRBJ2-7

CDR3 protein: ASSQGGADTQY
V gene: TRBV14
clone size: many
J gene: TRBJ2-3

CDR3 protein: ASSLTDIPSYEQY
V gene: TRBV7-9
clone size: .
J gene: TRBJ2-7

CDR3 protein: ASSYSGTSWDEQF
V gene: TRBV6-5
clone size: few
J gene: TRBJ2-1

CDR3 protein: ASSLEYQTYNEQF
V gene: TRBV7-9
clone size: .
J gene: TRBJ2-1

CDR3 protein: SARARGGSYEQY
V gene: TRBV20-1
clone size: .
J gene: TRBJ2-7

CDR3 protein: ASSSWIGTVPEKQY
V gene: TRBV6-5
clone size: .
J gene: TRBJ2-7

CDR3 protein: ASSTSANTEAF
V gene: TRBV12-3/TRBV12-4
clone size: many
J gene: TRBJ1-1

CDR3 protein: ASSREDGPDTQY
V gene: TRBV2
clone size: .
J gene: TRBJ2-3

CDR3 protein: ASSLVRGGSYEQY
V gene: TRBV5-1
clone size: .
J gene: TRBJ2-7

CDR3 protein: ASGTGGGYEQY
V gene: TRBV6-2/TRBV6-3
clone size: many
J gene: TRBJ2-7

CDR3 protein: SAPRLGTSSSEQY
V gene: TRBV20-1
clone size: few
J gene: TRBJ2-7

CDR3 protein: ASSLGLSEGETQY
V gene: TRBV27
clone size: few
J gene: TRBJ2-5

CDR3 protein: ASRVRGRLY
V gene: TRBV25-1
clone size: few
J gene: TRBJ2-3

CDR3 protein: ASSQDLAGLYEQY
V gene: TRBV14
clone size: .
J gene: TRBJ2-7

CDR3 protein: SARRTGDYNEQF
V gene: TRBV29-1
clone size: .
J gene: TRBJ2-1

CDR3 protein: ASRVDRAGAYEQY
V gene: TRBV2
clone size: few
J gene: TRBJ2-7

CDR3 protein: ASSLAEVSLAAQETQY
V gene: TRBV5-1
clone size: few
J gene: TRBJ2-5

CDR3 protein: ASSESRTLDEQF
V gene: TRBV2
clone size: .
J gene: TRBJ2-1

CDR3 protein: ASCLGMGNEQY
V gene: TRBV7-9
clone size: .
J gene: TRBJ2-7

CDR3 protein: SARRTDQPQH
V gene: TRBV20-1
clone size: few
J gene: TRBJ1-5

CDR3 protein: ASSYSISNPSYNEQF
V gene: TRBV6-5
clone size: .
J gene: TRBJ2-1

CDR3 protein: ASRKQATNEKLF
V gene: TRBV2
clone size: many
J gene: TRBJ1-4

CDR3 protein: ATQAGVPTDTQY
V gene: TRBV15
clone size: .
J gene: TRBJ2-3

CDR3 protein: ASSLVQSADTQY
V gene: TRBV7-9
clone size: few
J gene: TRBJ2-3

CDR3 protein: ASSLVRY
V gene: TRBV5-1
clone size: many
J gene: TRBJ2-3

CDR3 protein: ASSFLPGQGVDTQY
V gene: TRBV5-1
clone size: .
J gene: TRBJ2-3

CDR3 protein: SAEWGNRNTEAF
V gene: TRBV20-1
clone size: many
J gene: TRBJ1-1

CDR3 protein: ASSFSSSAGATEQF
V gene: TRBV12-3/TRBV12-4
clone size: .
J gene: TRBJ2-1

CDR3 protein: ASSLGTYNEQF
V gene: TRBV5-1
clone size: many
J gene: TRBJ2-1

CDR3 protein: ASSFSGTGGSYEQY
V gene: TRBV5-1
clone size: .
J gene: TRBJ2-7

CDR3 protein: ASSQDLANYGYT
V gene: TRBV4-1
clone size: .
J gene: TRBJ1-2

CDR3 protein: SARAVKWADTQY
V gene: TRBV20-1
clone size: .
J gene: TRBJ2-3

CDR3 protein: SANGRVDETQY
V gene: TRBV20-1
clone size: many
J gene: TRBJ2-5

CDR3 protein: ASSLLAGWGADTQY
V gene: TRBV7-9
clone size: few
J gene: TRBJ2-3

CDR3 protein: ASSQSKGEGLGEQY
V gene: TRBV23-1
clone size: .
J gene: TRBJ2-7

CDR3 protein: ASSPDRASPLH
V gene: TRBV18
clone size: .
J gene: TRBJ1-6